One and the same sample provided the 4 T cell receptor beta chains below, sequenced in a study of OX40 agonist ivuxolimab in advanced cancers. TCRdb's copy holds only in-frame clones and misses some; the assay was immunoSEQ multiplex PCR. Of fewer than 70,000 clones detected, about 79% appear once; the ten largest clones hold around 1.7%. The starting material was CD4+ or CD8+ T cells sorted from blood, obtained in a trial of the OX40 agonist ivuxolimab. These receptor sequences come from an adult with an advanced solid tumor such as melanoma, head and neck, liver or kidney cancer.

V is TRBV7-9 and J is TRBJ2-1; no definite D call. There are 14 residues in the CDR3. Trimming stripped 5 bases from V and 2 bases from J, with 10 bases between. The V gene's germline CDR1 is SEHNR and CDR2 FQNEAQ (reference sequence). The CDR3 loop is CASSLSPTYNEQFF. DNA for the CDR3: TGTGCCAGCAGCCTCTCTCCAACCTACAATGAGCAGTTCTTC.

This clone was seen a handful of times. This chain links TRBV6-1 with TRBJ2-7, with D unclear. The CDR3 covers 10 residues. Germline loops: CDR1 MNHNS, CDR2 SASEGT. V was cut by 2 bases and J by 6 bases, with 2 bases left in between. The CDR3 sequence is CASSEIEQYF. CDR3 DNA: TGTGCCAGCAGTGAAATCGAGCAGTACTTC.

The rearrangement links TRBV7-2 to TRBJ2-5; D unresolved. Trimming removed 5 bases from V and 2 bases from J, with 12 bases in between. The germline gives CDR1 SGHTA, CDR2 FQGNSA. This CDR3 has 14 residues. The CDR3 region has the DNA TGTGCCAGCAGCCGGCCCGCCAGACAAGAGACCCAGTACTTC. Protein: CASSRPARQETQYF.

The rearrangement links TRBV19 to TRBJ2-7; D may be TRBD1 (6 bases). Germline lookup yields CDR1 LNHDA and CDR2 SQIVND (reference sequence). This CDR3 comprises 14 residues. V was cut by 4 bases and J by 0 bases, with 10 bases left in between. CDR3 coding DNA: TGTGCCAGTAGTAGACAGGAAAGCTCCTACGAGCAGTACTTC. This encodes CASSRQESSYEQYF. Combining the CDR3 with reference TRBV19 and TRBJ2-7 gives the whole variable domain DGGITQSPKYLFRKEGQNVTLSCEQNLNHDAMYWYRQDPGQGLRLIYYSQIVNDFQKGDIAEGYSVSREKKESFPLTVTSAQKNPTAFYLCASSRQESSYEQYFGPGTRLTVT.